One sample yielded the 29 T cell receptor beta chains listed below, sequenced in a study of blood T cell repertoires in COVID-19. TCRdb's copy holds only in-frame clones and misses some; the assay was immunoSEQ multiplex PCR. The data hold 270,000 or so clones, with about 87% observed a single time. Sequencing input: PBMCs or T cells enriched from blood (not recorded which). These receptors were collected from a woman between 25 and 40 years old with acute COVID-19.

This rearrangement joins TRBV7-9 to TRBJ2-2; D unclear. Germline values: CDR1 SEHNR, CDR2 FQNEAQ (reference sequence). Deletions cut 4 bases from V and 8 bases from J, with 8 bases between. There are 12 residues in the CDR3. The CDR3 protein is CASSSQRGELFF. Here the CDR3 DNA reads TGTGCCAGCAGCTCCCAGAGGGGGGAGCTGTTTTTT.

The chain joins TRBV28 to TRBJ2-6, with D possibly being TRBD2 (7 bases). There are 15 residues in the CDR3. The germline CDR1 and CDR2 sequences are MDHEN and SYDVKM. Deletions cut 5 bases from V and 2 bases from J, with 10 bases between. The CDR3 DNA follows: TGTGCCAGCAGTGCGGGGGCGGCTGGGGCCAACGTCCTGACTTTC. The encoded protein is CASSAGAAGANVLTF.

The V call is TRBV27, the J call TRBJ2-1, with TRBD2 as a possible D gene (6 bases). The germline gives CDR1 MNHEY, CDR2 SMNVEV (reference sequence). The V end lost 8 bases, the J end lost 7 bases, and 15 bases lay between the germline ends. The CDR3 is made up of 13 amino acids. The CDR3: CASWRGVSNEQFF. The CDR3 bases are TGTGCCAGCTGGCGCGGGGTTTCGAATGAGCAGTTCTTC.

The chain links TRBV5-4 to TRBJ2-3; 8 nucleotides align to TRBD2. J was trimmed by 0 bases and V by 7 bases; bases with no gene match: 10. Germline CDR1 and CDR2: SGHNT and YYREEE (reference sequence). This CDR3 is 16 amino acids long. The CDR3 bases are TGTGCCAGCCGGAGCGGGCCTAGCGGGAGCACAGATACGCAGTATTTT. As protein: CASRSGPSGSTDTQYF.

V and J are TRBV29-1 and TRBJ1-2, with D tentatively TRBD1 (6 bases). The V gene's germline CDR1 is SQVTM and CDR2 ANQGSEA. V was shortened by 4 bases and J by 5 bases, with 11 bases between the two germline ends. The CDR3 spans 12 residues. Here the CDR3 DNA reads TGCAGCGTTGGGTGGGGGCGTTATGGCTACACCTTC. Its protein product is CSVGWGRYGYTF.

This clone was observed once. CDR3: CASSLVPGDSPLHF. The DNA for the CDR3 is TGTGCCAGCAGCTTGGTACCAGGGGACTCACCCCTCCACTTT. The genes are TRBV5-5 and TRBJ1-6; D may be TRBD1 (6 bases). This CDR3 spans 14 amino acids. Germline V gene data show CDR1 as SGHKS and CDR2 as YYEKEE (reference sequence). V gave up 0 bases and J gave up 10 bases, with 11 bases separating them.

The chain recombines TRBV11-2 with TRBJ2-2; possible D gene TRBD2, 5 bases. V lost 2 bases and J lost 4, with 11 bases in between. Germline assignment: CDR1 SGHAT and CDR2 FQNNGV. The CDR3 contains 15 residues. CDR3 residues: CASSLFERPTGELFF. The CDR3 coding sequence is TGTGCCAGCAGCTTATTTGAGCGGCCCACCGGGGAGCTGTTTTTT.

The rearrangement uses TRBV5-1 and TRBJ2-1, with 7 bases aligning to TRBD2. Germline V gene lookup returns CDR1 SGHRS and CDR2 YFSETQ. The CDR3 extends over 14 amino acids. Trimming took 5 bases from V and 5 from J; bases not matched to a gene: 7. The CDR3 spells CASSPGTNDNEQFF. For the CDR3, the DNA is TGCGCCAGCAGTCCCGGGACTAACGACAATGAGCAGTTCTTC. The full variable domain, rest sourced from reference TRBV5-1 and TRBJ2-1, is KAGVTQTPRYLIKTRGQQVTLSCSPISGHRSVSWYQQTPGQGLQFLFEYFSETQRNKGNFPGRFSGRQFSNSRSEMNVSTLELGDSALYLCASSPGTNDNEQFFGPGTRLTVL.

This clone was detected once. The V call is TRBV19, the J call TRBJ2-2, with a possible D match to TRBD2 (6 bases). The CDR3 is 15 residues long. CDR1 is LNHDA and CDR2 is SQIVND in the germline V gene (reference sequence). Trimming removed 9 bases at V and 5 bases at J, with 19 bases between. CDR3 loop: CARALAPRDTGELFF. CDR3 coding DNA: TGTGCCAGGGCACTAGCCCCACGGGATACCGGGGAGCTGTTTTTT.

This clone has a handful of counts. J is TRBJ2-7 and V is TRBV15; D uncertain. The germline V gene has CDR1 LNHNV and CDR2 YYDKDF (reference sequence). The germline V and J ends were trimmed by 0 bases and 0 bases, with 3 bases remaining between them. The CDR3 extends over 13 amino acids. The CDR3 protein is CATSRDISYEQYF. The CDR3 DNA is TGTGCCACCAGCAGAGACATCTCCTACGAGCAGTACTTC.

The V and J genes are TRBV5-4 and TRBJ1-2; a weak D match, TRBD1 (6 bases). The CDR3 loop spans 14 amino acids. The germline CDR1 and CDR2 sequences are SGHNT and YYREEE (reference sequence). Deletions cut 4 bases from V and 4 bases from J, with 14 bases between. The CDR3 region has the DNA TGTGCCAGCAGCCCCGAAGGGGGGGGCTATGGCTACACCTTC. This gives the protein CASSPEGGGYGYTF. The whole variable domain, filled in from reference TRBV5-4 and TRBJ1-2, reads ETGVTQSPTHLIKTRGQQVTLRCSSQSGHNTVSWYQQALGQGPQFIFQYYREEENGRGNFPPRFSGLQFPNYSSELNVNALELDDSALYLCASSPEGGGYGYTFGSGTRLTVV.

In its sample, this clone was seen once. The V call is TRBV4-1, the J call TRBJ1-2; the match to TRBD1 covers 10 bases. The germline V gene has CDR1 MGHRA and CDR2 YSYEKL. This CDR3 contains 17 residues. Trimming at V came to 0 bases and at J to 6 bases, leaving 10 bases not matched to a gene. The CDR3 bases are TGCGCCAGCAGCCAAGACCTGGGACAGGGGATATATCATGGCTACACCTTC. Amino acid sequence: CASSQDLGQGIYHGYTF.

J is TRBJ2-7 and V is TRBV12-3 or TRBV12-4; 8 nucleotides line up with TRBD1. Trimming removed 6 bases from V and 6 bases from J; junction bases left unmatched: 7. The CDR3 length is 13 residues. The CDR3 loop reads CASRWTGLGEQYF. DNA of the CDR3: TGTGCCAGCAGGTGGACAGGGTTAGGCGAGCAGTACTTC.

The chain recombines TRBV28 with TRBJ2-2; D is perhaps TRBD1 (5 bases). CDR3 length equals 14 residues. The ends were cut back, 2 bases at V and 3 bases at J, with 7 bases in the middle. The germline gives CDR1 MDHEN, CDR2 SYDVKM. The CDR3 spells CASSLRGYTGELFF. The CDR3, as DNA: TGTGCCAGCAGTTTAAGGGGATACACCGGGGAGCTGTTTTTT.

This chain links TRBV29-1 with TRBJ2-7; 13 bases align to TRBD2. J lost 7 bases, V lost 3 bases, and 3 bases had no gene match. CDR3 length: 13 residues. CDR1 and CDR2 (germline): SQVTM, ANQGSEA. CDR3: CSVEGLAGQEQYF. The DNA of the CDR3 is TGCAGCGTTGAGGGACTAGCGGGGCAGGAGCAGTACTTC.

The chain carries TRBV28 and TRBJ1-5; 8 bases are shared with TRBD1. From germline, CDR1 is MDHEN and CDR2 SYDVKM. The J segment lost 7 bases and the V segment lost 2 bases, leaving 10 bases of the junction unmatched. The CDR3 contains 16 residues. CDR3 nucleotide sequence: TGTGCCAGCAGTTTAGTCCAGGGGGCGCTGGGGCAGCCCCAGCATTTT. Residues: CASSLVQGALGQPQHF.

This chain uses TRBV6-2 or TRBV6-3 with TRBJ2-7, with 9 bases fitting TRBD1. V shed 3 bases and J 4 bases; nucleotides not matched to a gene: 10. This CDR3 spans 16 amino acids. Germline V CDR1 and CDR2: MNHEY, SVGEGT. In nucleotides, the CDR3 is TGTGCCAGCAGTTATGATAAACAGGGGGCGATTTACGAGCAGTACTTC. This gives the protein CASSYDKQGAIYEQYF.

The J gene is TRBJ2-2, the V gene TRBV25-1, with D tentatively TRBD2 (6 bases). Germline V gene data show CDR1 as MGHDK and CDR2 as SYGVNS. The CDR3 is made up of 16 amino acids. Trimming pared 1 base from V and 1 base from J, leaving 10 bases between. The CDR3, as DNA: TGTGCCAGCAGTGAATCTCTAGCGCGGAACACCGGGGAGCTGTTTTTT. It specifies CASSESLARNTGELFF.

The chain carries TRBV14 and TRBJ1-1; 7 bases line up with TRBD1. The CDR3 runs 18 residues. CDR1 SGHDN and CDR2 FVKESK come from the germline V gene. J was trimmed by 3 bases and V by 0 bases; bases with no gene match: 13. The CDR3 protein is CASSQDLTGRNGDTEAFF. CDR3 sequence (DNA): TGTGCCAGCAGCCAAGATTTGACAGGGCGAAACGGGGACACTGAAGCTTTCTTT.

The chain recombines TRBV5-1 with TRBJ2-1, with 7 nucleotides matching TRBD2. In germline, CDR1 is SGHRS, CDR2 YFSETQ. The CDR3 consists of 12 residues. Trimming removed 3 bases from V and 8 bases from J; junction bases left unmatched: 2. DNA for the CDR3: TGCGCCAGCAGCTGGACTAGTGATGAGCAGTTCTTC. Its protein product is CASSWTSDEQFF.

Here the CDR3 DNA reads TGCGCCAGCAGCCAGGGAACTGAAGCTTTCTTT. Its protein product is CASSQGTEAFF. The J gene is TRBJ1-1, the V gene TRBV10-1; D perhaps matches TRBD1 (5 bases). Germline V gene lookup returns CDR1 WNHNN and CDR2 SYGVQD (reference sequence). The CDR3 consists of 11 residues. V lost 6 bases to trimming and J lost 5 bases, with 7 bases between them.

As DNA, the CDR3 is TGTGCCAGCAGCCAAGCTTCTACCTCCTACGAGCAGTACTTC. This sequence encodes CASSQASTSYEQYF. The rearrangement uses TRBV3-1 (or the pseudogene TRBV3-2) and TRBJ2-7; D is unresolved. Germline values: CDR1 LGHDT, CDR2 YNNKEL (reference sequence). This CDR3 is built from 14 residues. V lost 1 base and J 0 bases, leaving 7 bases between the germline ends.

The chain employs TRBV10-2 and TRBJ2-5, with a possible D match to TRBD2 (5 bases). This CDR3 is built from 11 residues. The germline V gene has CDR1 WSHSY and CDR2 SAAADI. Trimming left V 9 bases short and J 5 bases short, with 10 bases between. The CDR3 is CASLRGETQYF. CDR3 nucleotides: TGCGCCAGTCTAAGAGGGGAGACCCAGTACTTC.

This CDR3 reads CASSQDRAGGAFF. In nucleotides, the CDR3 is TGTGCCAGCAGCCAAGACCGCGCAGGGGGAGCTTTCTTT. The chain carries TRBV14 and TRBJ1-1; 7 bases are shared with TRBD1. CDR1 is SGHDN and CDR2 is FVKESK in the germline V gene. V lost 0 bases, J lost 10 bases, and 5 bases stayed unmatched. This CDR3 is 13 amino acids long.

The CDR3 coding sequence is TGCGCCAGCAGCGAGGGCGACCGCTCTGGAAACACCATATATTTT. Its protein product is CASSEGDRSGNTIYF. The chain recombines TRBV5-1 with TRBJ1-3, with D uncertain. Germline CDR1 SGHRS, CDR2 YFSETQ. Trimming took off 4 bases at V and 0 bases at J, with 11 bases between the two ends. The CDR3 totals 15 residues.

J is TRBJ2-1 and V is TRBV28; 8 positions agree with TRBD2. Germline lookup yields CDR1 MDHEN and CDR2 SYDVKM. CDR3 length: 15 residues. V was pared by 1 base and J by 7 bases, with 6 bases of the junction left unmatched. The CDR3 reads CASSLYGTSLNEQFF. CDR3 bases: TGTGCCAGCAGTTTATACGGGACTAGTCTAAATGAGCAGTTCTTC.

V is TRBV5-1 and J is TRBJ2-5, with 9 nucleotides matching TRBD1. Germline V gives CDR1 SGHRS, CDR2 YFSETQ. The CDR3 has 15 amino acids. The ends lost 0 bases at V and 9 bases at J; junction bases unmatched: 9. In DNA, the CDR3 is TGCGCCAGCAGCTTGGCCGGGACAGGGTGGTCGGCCCAGTACTTC. It yields the protein CASSLAGTGWSAQYF.

The chain joins TRBV5-1 to TRBJ2-7; the match to TRBD2 covers 14 bases. The germline CDR1 and CDR2 sequences are SGHRS and YFSETQ. The ends lost 4 bases at V and 6 bases at J; junction bases unmatched: 6. The length of the CDR3 is 15 residues. CDR3 sequence reads: CASSGGLAGAGEQYF. The CDR3, as DNA: TGCGCCAGCAGCGGGGGACTAGCGGGAGCCGGCGAGCAGTACTTC.

V gene TRBV29-1 combines with J gene TRBJ1-1; no clear D gene. In germline, CDR1 is SQVTM, CDR2 ANQGSEA. Trimming cost V 6 bases and J 11 bases, with 13 bases left between them. The CDR3 runs 10 residues. CDR3 coding DNA: TGCAGCGTACTCGAGGAGCGGGCTTTCTTT. This gives the protein CSVLEERAFF.